This TCR beta chain was sequenced during a study of shared clonotypes between healthy human individuals. As to this clone: The antigen remains unidentified.

TCRdb keeps only in-frame clones here, not all; method: immunoSEQ multiplex PCR. The data contain some 2,500,000 clones, roughly 92% of them singletons. Study-level points and caveats: When compared with the clonotypes that were shared by all four sorted-subset donors, the non-shared clonotypes turned out to have lower generation probabilities. It was observed that 5% to 6% of naive CD4 clonotypes were shared across several donors.

The CDR3 is 15 residues long. V was clipped by 4 bases and J by 4 bases; unmatched bases: 8. Germline CDR1 SGHNT, CDR2 YYREEE (reference sequence). This receptor was identified in a man aged 18 to 30 in good health. Some clones in this sample may be carry-over from other donors' samples. This chain joins TRBV5-4 and TRBJ2-7; 10 bases agree with TRBD2. Sequenced: naive CD4+ T cells from PBMCs. The subset denotes: CD45RA+ positively selected. The CDR3 sequence is CASSPSSGRGYEQYF. CDR3 nucleotides: TGTGCCAGCAGCCCTTCTAGCGGGAGAGGGTACGAGCAGTACTTC.